These 25 T cell receptor beta chains share one sample of origin, sequenced in a study of glioma-infiltrating T cells. TCR alpha and beta CDR3 regions were amplified from RNA using iRepertoire nested multiplex PCR. TCRdb redid the calling of the multiplex PCR reads with MiXCR, one entry per CDR3 protein. The sample has roughly 130,000 distinct CDR3 sequences, approximately 24% seen once. The specimen was glioma tissue, nonneoplastic brain tissue, or PBMCs (not recorded which). The receptors derive from a human donor with low-grade glioma or glioblastoma, undergoing nonglioma brain surgery, or in good health (not recorded which).

As regards this clonotype: Being one base from a much bigger clone, this may be a read error. The rearrangement links TRBV2 to TRBJ2-7; 7 bases match TRBD2. In germline, CDR1 is SNHLY, CDR2 FYNNEI. This CDR3 comprises 15 residues. The CDR3 nucleotides read TGTGCCAGCAGCTTTAGCGGGCGACTCGTCTACGGGCAGTACGTC. Its translation is CASSFSGRLVYGQYV.

This clonotype was picked up many times. The chain has TRBV20-1 and TRBJ1-2; 8 nucleotides align to TRBD1. The CDR3 extends over 13 amino acids. V was clipped by 0 bases and J by 8 bases; unmatched bases: 5. CDR1 and CDR2 (germline): DFQATT, SNEGSKA (reference sequence). CDR3 bases: TGCAGTGCTAGAGAGAGGACAGGGATCGGCTACACCTTC. It specifies CSARERTGIGYTF.

The rearrangement joins TRBV3-1 to TRBJ1-6, with D perhaps matching TRBD1 (5 bases). The V end was cut by 4 bases, the J end by 7 bases, with 8 bases between. Germline loops: CDR1 LGHDT, CDR2 YNNKEL (reference sequence). The CDR3 extends over 13 amino acids. The DNA for the CDR3 is TGTGCCAGCAGCCGACAGAGAAATTCACCCCTCCACTTT. Amino acids: CASSRQRNSPLHF.

J is TRBJ2-5 and V is TRBV19, with D possibly TRBD2 on 6 matching bases. The CDR3 loop spans 13 amino acids. Trimming stripped 4 bases from V and 1 base from J, with 7 bases between. Per the germline V gene, CDR1 is LNHDA and CDR2 is SQIVND (reference sequence). The CDR3 loop reads CASSTLAQETQYF. The CDR3 nucleotides are TGTGCCAGTAGTACACTAGCCCAAGAGACCCAGTACTTC.

This clonotype was recorded at least ten times. This chain connects TRBV27 to TRBJ1-5; 9 nucleotides align to TRBD1. CDR1 is MNHEY, CDR2 SMNVEV, per germline (reference sequence). The CDR3 extends over 16 amino acids. Trimming cost V 2 bases and J 0 bases; bases outside gene matches: 2. CDR3 region: CASSLGTGNSNQPQHF. The CDR3, as DNA: TGTGCCAGCAGTTTAGGGACAGGGAATAGCAATCAGCCCCAGCATTTT.

This clonotype was counted a few times. V gene TRBV7-8 combines with J gene TRBJ2-3, with 8 bases aligning to TRBD1. CDR1 and CDR2 from the germline V gene are SGHVS and FQNEAQ. This CDR3 contains 11 residues. The CDR3 DNA follows: TGTTCGACAGGGGGCACAGATACGCAGTATTTT. Translated: CSTGGTDTQYF. The whole variable domain, remainder taken from reference TRBV7-8 and TRBJ2-3, is GAGVSQSPRYKVAKRGQDVALRCDPISGHVSLFWYQQALGQGPEFLTYFQNEAQLDKSGLPSDRFFAERPEGSVSTLKIQRTQQEDSAVYLCSTGGTDTQYFGPGTRLTVL.

Ten or more counts support this clonotype. The V gene is TRBV20-1, the J gene TRBJ2-5, with 11 bases identical to TRBD2. The V segment lost 6 bases and the J segment 2 bases; nucleotides outside the gene matches: 8. The CDR3 spans 15 residues. CDR1 DFQATT and CDR2 SNEGSKA come from the germline V gene (reference sequence). The DNA of the CDR3 is TGCAGTGCCGAGGGACTAGCGGAACATCAAGAGACCCAGTACTTC. Protein sequence: CSAEGLAEHQETQYF.

This clonotype was observed at least ten times. The chain links TRBV2 to TRBJ1-2; the D is unclear. This CDR3 is built from 14 residues. CDR1 is SNHLY, CDR2 FYNNEI, per germline. Between the trimmed V and J ends, which lost 4 bases and 0 bases, there was a span of 9 bases. The CDR3 nucleotides are TGTGCCAGCAGTGTCGGCAGAGCTAACTATGGCTACACCTTC. It codes for CASSVGRANYGYTF. The complete variable domain, with remaining parts taken from reference TRBV2 and TRBJ1-2, reads EPEVTQTPSHQVTQMGQEVILRCVPISNHLYFYWYRQILGQKVEFLVSFYNNEISEKSEIFDDQFSVERPDGSNFTLKIRSTKLEDSAMYFCASSVGRANYGYTFGSGTRLTVV.

The rearrangement uses TRBV18 and TRBJ2-7, with 7 bases fitting TRBD2. This CDR3 comprises 15 residues. V trimming: 3 bases; J trimming: 0 bases; junction bases outside the gene matches: 5. In germline, CDR1 is KGHSH, CDR2 LQKENI. The CDR3 protein is CASSPSGDPSYEQYV. The CDR3 DNA reads TGTGCCAGCTCACCGAGCGGGGACCCCTCCTACGAGCAGTACGTC.

The chain joins TRBV7-6 to TRBJ1-2; 9 bases agree with TRBD1. The V gene end was trimmed by 5 bases and the J gene end by 0 bases; junction bases not matched to a gene: 4. CDR3 length: 15 residues. Looked up from germline, CDR1 is SGHVS and CDR2 is FNYEAQ. For the CDR3, the DNA is TGTGCCAGCAGCCCGGGACAGGGCACTAACTATGGCTACACCTTC. Translation: CASSPGQGTNYGYTF.

This clonotype was seen a few times. The V call is TRBV4-2, the J call TRBJ2-5; D is unclear. V was shortened by 3 bases and J by 1 base, with 15 bases between the two germline ends. The germline V gene encodes CDR1 LGHNA and CDR2 YNFKEQ. This CDR3 is 16 amino acids long. The CDR3 nucleotides are TGTGCCAGCAGCCAGGTTTCTGCGGAAGCCCAAGAGACCCAGTACTTC. Residues: CASSQVSAEAQETQYF.

In DNA, the CDR3 is TGCGCCAGCAGCTTCTTACCAGGGACGGGTAATTCACCCCTCCACTTT. This translates into CASSFLPGTGNSPLHF. V is TRBV5-1 and J is TRBJ1-6; the D gene is possibly TRBD1 (5 bases). In germline, CDR1 is SGHRS, CDR2 YFSETQ. V gave up 2 bases and J gave up 6 bases, with 15 bases separating them. The CDR3 has 16 residues.

This clonotype was counted a few times. The CDR3 nucleotides are TGTGCCAGCAGCTCCCGGACAGGGTACGGCAATGAGCAGTTCTTC. Translation: CASSSRTGYGNEQFF. The rearrangement links TRBV7-9 to TRBJ2-1; 8 positions match TRBD1. The germline CDR1 and CDR2 sequences are SEHNR and FQNEAQ (reference sequence). This CDR3 is 15 amino acids long. The ends lost 4 bases at V and 6 bases at J; junction bases unmatched: 8.

In regard to this clonotype: A much larger clone lies a single base off, so this may be a read error. The conserved final phenylalanine or tryptophan is absent from the CDR3, which likely points to a read error. The V and J genes are TRBV27 and TRBJ1-2, with 7 bases lining up with TRBD1. The ends lost 4 bases at V and 0 bases at J; junction bases unmatched: 5. CDR1 and CDR2 from the germline V gene are MNHEY and SMNVEV (reference sequence). The CDR3 has 15 amino acids. The chain's CDR3 is CASSSTGESNYGYTL. CDR3 in DNA: TGTGCCAGCAGTTCAACAGGGGAATCTAACTATGGCTACACCCTC.

This clonotype was detected only a few times. The J gene is TRBJ2-1, the V gene TRBV27; possible D gene TRBD2, 7 bases. Germline V CDR1 and CDR2: MNHEY, SMNVEV (reference sequence). Trimming pared 1 base from V and 10 bases from J, leaving 20 bases between. The CDR3 has 16 residues. The CDR3 coding sequence is TGTGCCAGCAGTTTATATTACGGGGGGCCCCCCTACGAGCAGTTCTTC. This translates into CASSLYYGGPPYEQFF.

The sample holds many counts of this clonotype. The chain joins TRBV24-1 to TRBJ1-1; TRBD1 aligns across 10 bases. The V segment lost 3 bases and the J segment 1 base; nucleotides outside the gene matches: 1. Germline assignment: CDR1 KGHDR and CDR2 SFDVKD. The CDR3 contains 15 residues. The CDR3 DNA reads as TGTGCCACCAGTGATCGGACAGGGGGGAACACTGAAGCTTTCTTT. Translation gives CATSDRTGGNTEAFF.

This clonotype was seen a few times. The rearrangement joins TRBV14 to TRBJ2-3, with TRBD1 as a possible D gene (5 bases). Trimming left V 3 bases short and J 5 bases short, with 15 bases between. The CDR3 contains 15 residues. CDR1 is SGHDN and CDR2 is FVKESK in the germline V gene. CDR3 DNA sequence: TGTGCCAGCAGCCAGCTACTCCAGGGTGGAGATACGCAGTATTTT. This gives the protein CASSQLLQGGDTQYF.

This clonotype was seen many times. V is TRBV20-1 and J is TRBJ1-2, with 7 bases aligning to TRBD1. Germline lookup yields CDR1 DFQATT and CDR2 SNEGSKA (reference sequence). Trimming cost V 0 bases and J 6 bases; bases outside gene matches: 22. This CDR3 has 19 amino acids. CDR3 sequence reads: CSARDLKGAPMTPADGYTF. In DNA, the CDR3 is TGCAGTGCTAGAGATCTGAAGGGGGCTCCTATGACACCGGCCGATGGCTACACCTTC.

J is TRBJ2-3 and V is TRBV11-2; D not resolved. The CDR3 runs to 13 residues. CDR1 and CDR2 from the germline V gene are SGHAT and FQNNGV. With 3 bases removed from V and 2 bases from J, the gap between germline ends came to 6 bases. The CDR3: CASSLLVTDTQYF. The CDR3 region has the DNA TGTGCCAGCAGCTTGTTAGTCACAGATACGCAGTATTTT.

The chain uses TRBV29-1 and TRBJ2-1; 11 bases line up with TRBD2. The germline V gene has CDR1 SQVTM and CDR2 ANQGSEA. V lost 5 bases, J lost 0 bases, and 12 bases stayed unmatched. This CDR3 comprises 18 residues. The CDR3 loop is CSVRGSGGVKSSYNEQFF. CDR3 bases: TGCAGCGTTCGGGGTAGCGGGGGGGTGAAGAGCTCCTACAATGAGCAGTTCTTC.

On this clonotype: Possible read error: a much larger clone is one base away. The CDR3 nucleotides are TGCAGCGCTAGCGGGCACGAGACCCAGTACTTC. Protein sequence: CSASGHETQYF. This rearrangement joins TRBV20-1 to TRBJ2-5; 8 bases align to TRBD2. From germline, CDR1 is DFQATT and CDR2 SNEGSKA (reference sequence). The CDR3 runs to 11 residues.

J is TRBJ1-2 and V is TRBV3-1, with 10 bases lining up with TRBD1. This CDR3 is 15 amino acids long. Germline assignment: CDR1 LGHDT and CDR2 YNNKEL (reference sequence). Trimming at V came to 4 bases and at J to 6 bases, leaving 8 bases not matched to a gene. CDR3 protein: CASSPEWTGGNGYTF. In nucleotides, the CDR3 is TGTGCCAGCAGCCCTGAGTGGACAGGGGGAAATGGCTACACCTTC.

The genes are TRBV7-8 and TRBJ1-5; the match to TRBD1 covers 9 bases. The ends lost 6 bases at V and 7 bases at J; junction bases unmatched: 4. CDR3 size: 13 residues. Germline V gives CDR1 SGHVS, CDR2 FQNEAQ. The CDR3 sequence: CASSHDRGQPQHF. CDR3 sequence (DNA): TGTGCCAGCAGTCACGACAGGGGGCAGCCCCAGCATTTT.

At least ten counts were recorded for this clonotype. This rearrangement joins TRBV6-2 or TRBV6-3 to TRBJ2-1; 11 bases are shared with TRBD2. The germline CDR1 and CDR2 sequences are MNHEY and SVGEGT. The trim removed 0 bases at V and 3 bases at J, leaving 10 bases unmatched. The CDR3 has 19 residues. This chain's CDR3 is CASSYSVASGGLVYNEQFF. The CDR3 nucleotides read TGTGCCAGCAGTTACTCGGTAGCTAGCGGGGGGCTTGTCTACAATGAGCAGTTCTTC.

This clonotype was counted between two and nine times. The gene calls are TRBV5-5 and TRBJ1-1; D unclear. The CDR3 contains 15 residues. Trimming removed 0 bases at V and 7 bases at J, with 16 bases between. CDR1 and CDR2 from the germline V gene are SGHKS and YYEKEE (reference sequence). The CDR3: CASSLAVVGTSEAFF. Here the CDR3 DNA reads TGTGCCAGCAGCTTGGCCGTGGTGGGAACAAGTGAAGCTTTCTTT.